A single TCR beta chain is shown here with its context. The sample holds other DNA sequences that translate to the same CDR3. Patients at the Seattle site were enrolled during active infection and followed longitudinally. In the authors' workflow: Scientists estimated how many nucleated cells there were by amplifying reference gene primers. This table comes from immunoSEQ multiplex PCR, and its TCRdb copy is limited to in-frame clones, with some not included. The D gene and trimming were derived from the DNA, and the V and J assignments and clone size from that table. The table has around 190,000 clones, more than 70% seen once; the top ten hold roughly a sixth. This sample was included in a study of blood T cell repertoires in COVID-19. Study-wide context: Spain, Italy and the United States supplied samples that represented acute and convalescent COVID-19. The cDNA or gDNA used as material had been derived from T cells, B-cell-depleted T cells, or PBMCs.

V gave up 2 bases and J gave up 3 bases, with 8 bases separating them. Germline-derived CDR1 and CDR2 are SQVTM and ANQGSEA. The CDR3 is 12 amino acids. The sample taken for sequencing was peripheral blood. The chain couples TRBV29-1 to TRBJ2-7, with D possibly being TRBD1 (6 bases). This receptor was obtained from a man aged 45-60 years with COVID-19, enrolled during active disease. CDR3 bases: TGCAGCGTTGAAATCAGGGGCTACGAGCAGTACTTC. Translation gives CSVEIRGYEQYF.